This T cell receptor beta chain was captured by sequencing in a study of shared clonotypes between healthy human individuals (dated by TCRdb to 2018 to 2021). About the full investigation: The cohort comprised a couple of women and a few men aged 18 to 49 years. Per donor, three plates each were used for CD4 naive and CD4 memory, two for CD8 naive, and one for CD8 memory. The study deeply sequenced blood TCR repertoires of 5 or 6 healthy adults to estimate repertoire size and the extent of clonotype sharing between individuals. Libraries were prepared and TCR repertoires were sequenced by different laboratories using diverse techniques, in order to increase sequencing depth and limit assay-specific biases. Between about 0.85 and 9.5 billion PBMCs per donor were obtained by leukapheresis.

Overall study outcomes, separate from this receptor: Based on pairwise subsampling, the degree of clonotype sharing among donors was expected to be affected by sequencing depth. Only blood was sampled, and tissue TCR repertoires likely differ from those in blood. Higher generation probabilities were observed for clonotypes shared by all four sorted-subset donors than for non-shared clonotypes. The small number of donors limited the genetic and exposure-history diversity represented. Even with the large sequencing depth, rarefaction of the sorted-subset datasets indicated that sequencing was incomplete. When several donors were compared, the shared fraction of clonotypes was about 5% for naive CD4, around 3.5% for naive CD8, 2.3% for memory CD4, and 0.4% for memory CD8. Estimated clonotype richness was generally larger for naive than for memory subsets.

Remarks on this clone: No antigen is known for it. Per-nucleotide qualities are absent, and no much larger clonotype sits a single base away.

TCR CDR3 regions were amplified from genomic DNA by multiplex PCR using the deep immunoSEQ assay. For each cell subset, the extracted genomic DNA was distributed evenly across all wells of several immunoSEQ 96-well plates, and each plate served as one replicate. Each replicate PCR for sorted subsets received roughly 0.2 ug genomic DNA, equal to roughly 30,000 T cell genomes. Purified libraries were quantified with a Qubit 3.0 fluorometer, sized on a Bioanalyzer 2100, and re-quantified with the KAPA Library Quantification kit. Every immunoSEQ 96-well plate was sequenced on a separate single-read 150-cycle Illumina NextSeq 550 flow cell. The study's processing was this. Because only junctional sequences without quality scores were contained in the immunoSEQ output, filtering matching that applied to full-length reads could not be performed. To assign V/J genes and CDR3, sequences were annotated against IMGT germline references using PyIR, a Python wrapper for IgBLAST v1.9. Reads with weak V/J assignments (E-value above 1e-6), missing CDR3, stop codons, out-of-frame junctions, or ambiguous translated residues were removed. V3J clonotypes were defined as sequences sharing an identical inferred V gene, J gene, and CDR3 amino acid sequence. The percentage overlap between two repertoires was calculated by dividing the number of shared unique clonotypes by the size of the smaller repertoire. Repertoire richness was assessed with RTK rarefaction, the Chao1 estimator, and Recon v2.1 estimates of unobserved clonotypes. OLGA was used to compute generation probabilities for all TCRbeta clonotypes that the gDNA method yielded from a few donors. TCRdb retrieved this table from immuneACCESS and kept in-frame rearrangements only. Not all clones are present; in checked studies, unresolved V genes account for under half, and no reason is known for the remainder. That table is the source of V, J and clone size, and D and trimming were worked out from the DNA. The sample table lists 2 million to 2.5 million clones, approximately 94% of them with a count of one. Approximately 0.13% of the sample is in the top ten clones.

CDR1 SEHNR and CDR2 FQNEAQ are derived from the germline V gene (reference sequence). The trim is 5 bases for V and 0 bases for J, with a gap of 12 bases between the germline ends. Spanning cysteine to phenylalanine, the CDR3 consists of 15 amino acids. The read is trimmed to its CDR3 DNA, 45 bases read in frame from base 1. Donors were healthy HIV-negative adults with no recently reported acute infections or vaccinations. Every donor was a Caucasian adult residing in Nashville, Tennessee, USA. CD4+ T cells were enriched by magnetic negative selection, after which naive cells were positively selected on CD45RA and the negative fraction was taken as the memory subset. Blood was obtained by leukapheresis, after which PBMCs were separated by Ficoll-Histopaque density gradient centrifugation and cryopreserved in liquid nitrogen vapor phase. Analytical flow cytometry was used to check the purity and quantity of every magnetically sorted T cell population. Each sorted fraction had its genomic DNA isolated and then quantified by UV absorbance on a Nanodrop 2000c.

The V gene is TRBV7-9 and the J gene is TRBJ2-3, with TRBD1 tentatively as D gene (6 bases match). Specimen: naive CD4+ T cells sorted from blood. The intended sense of this specimen's cell subset or site label: CD45RA+ positively selected. The sequence was obtained from a man younger than 35 in good health. The CDR3 protein: CASSRTGPSTDTQYF. The sequence in DNA is TGTGCCAGCAGCCGAACAGGGCCCAGCACAGATACGCAGTATTTT.